The clone carrying this T cell receptor (beta chain) was detected only once. The target antigen is unknown. The data originate from a study of T cell responses to AZD1222 COVID-19 vaccine. Study-wide findings and caveats: Clonal diversity may have been underestimated in mostly white British donors.

The data were produced by immunoSEQ multiplex PCR, yet TCRdb's version contains in-frame clones alone and is incomplete. In the table there are 84,000 or so clones, 80% to 90% of which are singletons. V lost 0 bases to trimming and J lost 4 bases; unmatched junction nucleotides: 4. CDR1 is LNHDA, CDR2 SQIVND, per germline (reference sequence). CDR3 length equals 17 residues. This material consisted of peripheral blood, taken on day 0 of AZD1222 vaccination. The rearrangement joins TRBV19 to TRBJ2-1, with TRBD2 identical over 12 bases. The sequence was obtained from an adult in good health. CDR3 coding DNA: TGTGCCAGTAGTATAGATTCCGGACTAGCGGGGTACAATGAGCAGTTCTTC. Amino acids: CASSIDSGLAGYNEQFF.